A single sample gave rise to the 22 T cell receptor beta chains below, sequenced in a study of cytomegalovirus exposure and HLA in healthy donors. PCR employed 60 Vbeta and 13 Jbeta primers. Method: immunoSEQ multiplex PCR; TCRdb's copy keeps in-frame clones and lacks some. The sample carries around 140,000 clones, around a tenth recorded once. The source material was PBMCs. The receptors stem from a man aged 50 or older in good health and CMV-seronegative.

This clone was picked up a small number of times. The chain is built from TRBV5-1 and TRBJ2-1, with D perhaps TRBD1 (6 bases). The germline CDR1 and CDR2 sequences are SGHRS and YFSETQ. V lost 0 bases, J lost 7 bases, and 29 bases lay in between. The CDR3 is made up of 20 amino acids. Here the CDR3 DNA reads TGCGCCAGCAGCTTGGGTCAGGGGATCCGCGGGTCTTCCAAGGGGAATGAGCAGTTCTTC. Amino acid sequence: CASSLGQGIRGSSKGNEQFF.

For this clone: Within the sample, other DNA sequences also encode this same CDR3. The genes are TRBV5-1 and TRBJ1-6; D may be TRBD1 (6 bases). This CDR3 comprises 14 residues. Looked up from germline, CDR1 is SGHRS and CDR2 is YFSETQ. Between the trimmed V and J ends, which lost 4 bases and 7 bases, there was a span of 12 bases. CDR3 residues: CASSRDRNNSPLHF. The CDR3 DNA reads as TGCGCCAGCAGCCGCGACAGGAACAATTCACCCCTCCACTTT. Looking up the rest from reference TRBV5-1 and TRBJ1-6 gives the full variable domain: KAGVTQTPRYLIKTRGQQVTLSCSPISGHRSVSWYQQTPGQGLQFLFEYFSETQRNKGNFPGRFSGRQFSNSRSEMNVSTLELGDSALYLCASSRDRNNSPLHFGNGTRLTVT.

The chain employs TRBV28 and TRBJ1-2; possibly TRBD1 for D (5 bases). This CDR3 contains 13 residues. Germline V gene data show CDR1 as MDHEN and CDR2 as SYDVKM. Trimming removed 6 bases from V and 5 bases from J, with 13 bases in between. The CDR3 DNA is TGTGCCAGCAGGACCCGGGACTTTTATGGCTACACCTTC. It encodes CASRTRDFYGYTF.

Many counts were recorded for this clone. The conserved final phenylalanine or tryptophan is absent from the CDR3, which likely points to a read error. Because the CDR3's place on the DNA is in doubt, the DNA is left out and the CDR3 is given as listed by TCRdb. The chain combines TRBV6-5 with TRBJ1-3; the DNA was not compared with TRBD1, the D call given in the table. Germline CDR1 and CDR2: MNHEY and SVGAGI. The CDR3 numbers 10 amino acids, ends counted. CDR3 in amino acids: CASSLPGQTG.

V usage is TRBV29-1 and J usage is TRBJ1-2; D might be TRBD1 (5 bases). The CDR3 consists of 11 residues. The germline V gene has CDR1 SQVTM and CDR2 ANQGSEA. V was clipped by 7 bases and J by 5 bases, with 11 bases between them. CDR3 nucleotide sequence: TGCAGCGACAGCCGGGGGTATGGCTACACCTTC. As protein: CSDSRGYGYTF.

This clone was counted only a few times. The genes are TRBV6-4 and TRBJ2-3, with 11 bases aligning to TRBD2. Germline-derived CDR1 and CDR2 are MRHNA and SNTAGT. V shed 3 bases and J 1 base; nucleotides not matched to a gene: 0. CDR3 size: 15 residues. The DNA of the CDR3 is TGTGCCAGCAGTGAGACTAGCGGGGGCACAGATACGCAGTATTTT. Protein: CASSETSGGTDTQYF.

The CDR3 DNA follows: TGTGCCAGCAGTTACTCGTTCGGGATTTACTCCTACGAGCAGTACTTC. This translates into CASSYSFGIYSYEQYF. The chain is built from TRBV6-6 and TRBJ2-7, with a weak D call TRBD2 (5 bases). CDR3 length: 16 residues. Germline CDR1 and CDR2: MNHNY and SVGAGI (reference sequence). V lost 0 bases, J lost 0 bases, and 12 bases lay in between.

In its sample, this clone was seen a few times. This specimen includes other DNA sequences encoding the same CDR3. This CDR3 reads CASSLSGRRNQPQHF. Here the CDR3 DNA reads TGTGCCAGCAGCTTATCGGGGAGGAGGAATCAGCCCCAGCATTTT. The chain carries TRBV7-9 and TRBJ1-5, with D unresolved. CDR3 size: 15 residues. The V gene lost 2 bases and the J gene lost 4 bases, with 12 bases spanning the gap. Germline V gene data show CDR1 as SEHNR and CDR2 as FQNEAQ (reference sequence).

The CDR3 spells CASSFTAYEQYF. CDR3 in DNA: TGTGCCAGCAGCTTTACAGCATACGAGCAGTACTTC. The V gene is TRBV25-1, the J gene TRBJ2-7; no clear D. Per germline, CDR1 MGHDK and CDR2 SYGVNS. Trimming left V 6 bases short and J 4 bases short, with 10 bases between. This CDR3 is 12 amino acids long.

This clone was observed at least ten times. V and J are TRBV5-4 and TRBJ2-3; 14 bases are shared with TRBD2. Per germline, CDR1 SGHNT and CDR2 YYREEE (reference sequence). The CDR3 extends over 17 amino acids. Trimming removed 0 bases from V and 4 bases from J; junction bases left unmatched: 4. The CDR3 loop is CASSLGTSGRRADTQYF. DNA for the CDR3: TGTGCCAGCAGCTTGGGGACTAGCGGGAGGAGGGCAGATACGCAGTATTTT.

The chain recombines TRBV15 with TRBJ1-5; tentatively, D is TRBD1 (5 bases). Trimming cost V 0 bases and J 12 bases, with 12 bases left between them. The germline CDR1 and CDR2 sequences are LNHNV and YYDKDF (reference sequence). This CDR3 has 13 amino acids. The CDR3 coding sequence is TGTGCCACCAGCAGAGATCGGGGAGGGGACCAGCATTTT. As protein: CATSRDRGGDQHF.

About this clone: One junction end does not reproduce the germline sequence, and a read error may be involved. This chain uses TRBV7-9 with TRBJ2-5; 9 bases map to TRBD2. The CDR3 contains 16 residues. Germline V gives CDR1 SEHNR, CDR2 FQNEAQ (reference sequence). CDR3 DNA sequence: TGTGCCAGCAGCTTATGGGCGGGGGGGCCTTCGGAGAACCAGTACTTC. The encoded protein is CASSLWAGGPSENQYF.

The chain links TRBV28 to TRBJ2-7, with 7 nucleotides matching TRBD1. The V and J ends lost 6 bases and 3 bases, in that order; junction bases with no gene match: 11. From germline, CDR1 is MDHEN and CDR2 SYDVKM. There are 15 residues in the CDR3. The CDR3 DNA is TGTGCCAGCAGCCCCACCACAGGGGTAAACTACGAGCAGTACTTC. This gives the protein CASSPTTGVNYEQYF. The complete variable domain, with remaining parts taken from reference TRBV28 and TRBJ2-7, reads DVKVTQSSRYLVKRTGEKVFLECVQDMDHENMFWYRQDPGLGLRLIYFSYDVKMKEKGDIPEGYSVSREKKERFSLILESASTNQTSMYLCASSPTTGVNYEQYFGPGTRLTVT.

This chain uses TRBV6-6 with TRBJ1-3, with 9 bases identical to TRBD1. This CDR3 comprises 15 residues. Trimming took 6 bases from V and 4 from J; bases not matched to a gene: 7. Germline assignment: CDR1 MNHNY and CDR2 SVGAGI (reference sequence). The CDR3 nucleotides are TGTGCCAGCAGCGCCGGGACAGGGAGCGGAAACACCATATATTTT. Translated, it gives CASSAGTGSGNTIYF.

This clone was counted a few times. One end of the junction does not line up with germline, which may come from a read error. The chain links TRBV7-7 to TRBJ2-7; 10 nucleotides match TRBD1. Germline V lookup: CDR1 SSHAT, CDR2 FNYEAQ (reference sequence). The CDR3 has 13 amino acids. CDR3: CASSPGQGGEQYF. DNA for the CDR3: TGTGCTAGCAGCCCCGGACAGGGGGGCGAGCAGTACTTC.

The V call is TRBV28, the J call TRBJ1-2, with TRBD1 matching 8 bases. V lost 3 bases to trimming and J lost 5 bases; unmatched junction nucleotides: 2. Germline CDR1 reads MDHEN; CDR2 reads SYDVKM. The CDR3 totals 13 residues. The CDR3 region is CASSLDRAYGYTF. CDR3 nucleotide sequence: TGTGCCAGCAGTTTGGACAGGGCTTATGGCTACACCTTC.

This clone has just a few counts. The gene calls are TRBV7-2 and TRBJ2-1; 13 bases line up with TRBD2. The trim removed 5 bases at V and 2 bases at J, leaving 3 bases unmatched. Looked up from germline, CDR1 is SGHTA and CDR2 is FQGNSA. The CDR3 spans 16 residues. The CDR3 is CASSRTSGSPYNEQFF. In DNA form, the CDR3 reads TGTGCCAGCAGCCGGACTAGCGGGAGTCCCTACAATGAGCAGTTCTTC.

The rearrangement links TRBV5-1 to TRBJ1-2, with 7 bases that match TRBD1. The CDR3 loop spans 14 amino acids. Germline CDR1 is SGHRS and CDR2 is YFSETQ. V lost 4 bases and J lost 4; bases outside the gene matches: 7. DNA of the CDR3: TGCGCCAGCAGCCTGTCACAGGGGACCTATGGCTACACCTTC. Translation gives CASSLSQGTYGYTF.

The chain has TRBV5-5 and TRBJ1-2; D remains ambiguous. Germline CDR1 and CDR2: SGHKS and YYEKEE (reference sequence). This CDR3 region has 15 residues. V lost 4 bases to trimming and J lost 7 bases, with 20 bases between them. The DNA of the CDR3 is TGTGCCAGCAGCCGTGGAGGCAACCCAGACTCTGGCTACACCTTC. Translated, it gives CASSRGGNPDSGYTF.

The genes are TRBV7-9 and TRBJ2-1; 12 bases align to TRBD2. Germline CDR1 SEHNR, CDR2 FQNEAQ (reference sequence). This CDR3 has 18 residues. V dropped 5 bases and J dropped 6; count of bases not matched to a gene: 14. The CDR3 reads CASSRAGTSGPLGNEQFF. The CDR3 DNA reads TGTGCCAGCAGCCGCGCCGGGACTAGCGGGCCCTTGGGCAATGAGCAGTTCTTC.

This clone turned up a few times. The chain employs TRBV6-1 and TRBJ2-7; 10 positions match TRBD1. Germline CDR1 reads MNHNS; CDR2 reads SASEGT. V was clipped by 6 bases and J by 3 bases; unmatched bases: 8. The CDR3 totals 15 residues. The chain's CDR3 is CASSARTGGYYEQYF. The CDR3 nucleotides are TGTGCCAGCAGCGCTAGGACAGGGGGATACTACGAGCAGTACTTC.

The chain uses TRBV5-1 and TRBJ1-2; TRBD1 aligns across 7 bases. CDR1 and CDR2 (germline): SGHRS, YFSETQ. CDR3 length: 16 residues. V shed 4 bases, J shed 0 bases, and the junction held 9 bases outside the gene matches. The CDR3 sequence is CASSPTTGKANYGYTF. CDR3 DNA sequence: TGCGCCAGCAGCCCCACGACAGGGAAAGCTAACTATGGCTACACCTTC.